This T cell receptor (beta chain) was recorded in a study of spatial heterogeneity in lung cancer. This clonotype was seen at least ten times. TCRdb processed the 5' RACE reads anew with MiXCR; each CDR3 protein has one entry. Of some 41,000 distinct CDR3 sequences listed, 6.5% to 7% are singletons. Trimming removed 3 bases at V and 0 bases at J, with 13 bases between. Germline values: CDR1 MNHNY, CDR2 SVGAGI (reference sequence). There are 16 residues in the CDR3. As to time point: sample taken at primary tumor resection. The sequence was collected from a female donor with early-stage non-small cell lung cancer. V is TRBV6-6 and J is TRBJ2-3; a weak D match, TRBD2 (6 bases). The sample consisted of PBMCs, taken at surgery. This chain's CDR3 is CASSYPLRGSTDTQYF. The CDR3, as DNA: TGTGCCAGCAGTTATCCCCTGCGGGGTAGCACAGATACGCAGTATTTT.